The rows below give T cell receptor beta chains drawn from one sample of a study of post-analysis software for immune sequencing data. TCRdb itself ran the PCR reads through MiXCR, one entry per CDR3 protein. The sample holds roughly 700,000 distinct CDR3 sequences, approximately 30% seen once. The sequenced sample consisted of blood. The source is a girl aged 5-17 years with multiple sclerosis. The CDR3 runs from the conserved cysteine through the conserved F or W. Fields, in order: CDR3 DNA, CDR3 protein, D gene, J gene, clone size, V gene. D genes are given only for firm matches. Expanded clones are given a class, and other clones once, few, many or no size at all.

cdr3_nt: TGTGCCAGCATCCAAGGGGCTCAGCCCCAGCATTTT
cdr3_aa: CASIQGAQPQHF
d_call: .
j_call: TRBJ1-5
clone_size: .
v_call: TRBV28

cdr3_nt: TGCGCCAGCAGCCAAGATTCTACAGGGGCGGCCTACGAGCAGTACTTC
cdr3_aa: CASSQDSTGAAYEQYF
d_call: TRBD1
j_call: TRBJ2-7
clone_size: few
v_call: TRBV4-3

cdr3_nt: TGCAGGGCTAGGGGAGGGAGCTCCTACAATGAGCAGTTCTTC
cdr3_aa: CRARGGSSYNEQFF
d_call: TRBD2
j_call: TRBJ2-1
clone_size: .
v_call: TRBV20-1

cdr3_nt: TGTGCCAGCAGCCCCCGGGGGGTTACTAGCACAGATACGCAGTATTTT
cdr3_aa: CASSPRGVTSTDTQYF
d_call: TRBD2
j_call: TRBJ2-3
clone_size: few
v_call: TRBV7-2

cdr3_nt: TGTGCCAGCAGCCCCAGGGACCCCATGAACACTGAAGCTTTCTTT
cdr3_aa: CASSPRDPMNTEAFF
d_call: .
j_call: TRBJ1-1
clone_size: few
v_call: TRBV6-6

cdr3_nt: TGTGCCAGCAGTTTAATGAGCGGCTACACCTTC
cdr3_aa: CASSLMSGYTF
d_call: .
j_call: TRBJ1-2
clone_size: .
v_call: TRBV6-2/TRBV6-3

cdr3_nt: TGTGCCAGCAGTTTAGCGGCCCGGGCCTCCTACGAGCAGTACTTC
cdr3_aa: CASSLAARASYEQYF
d_call: .
j_call: TRBJ2-7
clone_size: .
v_call: TRBV27

cdr3_nt: TGCGCCAGCAGTGGGGGACTAGTCGGCACAGATACGCAGTATTTT
cdr3_aa: CASSGGLVGTDTQYF
d_call: TRBD2
j_call: TRBJ2-3
clone_size: many
v_call: TRBV10-1

cdr3_nt: TGTGCCAGCATACGAGGGCAGTCGAACACCGGGGAGCTGTTTTTT
cdr3_aa: CASIRGQSNTGELFF
d_call: .
j_call: TRBJ2-2
clone_size: .
v_call: TRBV6-6

cdr3_nt: TGTGCCAGCAGCTTAGTACCCCGGAACACCGGGGAGCTGTTTTTT
cdr3_aa: CASSLVPRNTGELFF
d_call: .
j_call: TRBJ2-2
clone_size: .
v_call: TRBV7-6

cdr3_nt: TGCGCCAGCAGCTTGGAGGCAGGGCTACAGTACTTC
cdr3_aa: CASSLEAGLQYF
d_call: .
j_call: TRBJ2-7
clone_size: few
v_call: TRBV5-1

cdr3_nt: TGCAGTGTCGACGAGCGGGAGGGCCTCTATGAGCAGTTCTTC
cdr3_aa: CSVDEREGLYEQFF
d_call: TRBD2
j_call: TRBJ2-1
clone_size: .
v_call: TRBV20-1

cdr3_nt: TGTGCCAGCAGCCAAGATTCCTCTGGGGGAGGCACGCAGTATTTT
cdr3_aa: CASSQDSSGGGTQYF
d_call: .
j_call: TRBJ2-3
clone_size: .
v_call: TRBV4-2

cdr3_nt: TGTGCCAGCAGTTTCCGGGACAGTGGATACGAGCAGTACTTC
cdr3_aa: CASSFRDSGYEQYF
d_call: TRBD1
j_call: TRBJ2-7
clone_size: .
v_call: TRBV12-3/TRBV12-4

cdr3_nt: TGCAGTGTTATCGGGCTAGCGGGGATCACAGATACGCAGTATTTT
cdr3_aa: CSVIGLAGITDTQYF
d_call: TRBD2
j_call: TRBJ2-3
clone_size: few
v_call: TRBV20-1

cdr3_nt: TGTGCCAGCAGCTGGGGAGCTGAGACCCAGTACTTC
cdr3_aa: CASSWGAETQYF
d_call: .
j_call: TRBJ2-5
clone_size: many
v_call: TRBV5-5

cdr3_nt: TGTGCCAGCATCTTGAGACAGCAAGGTAGCGCAGATACGCAGTATTTT
cdr3_aa: CASILRQQGSADTQYF
d_call: .
j_call: TRBJ2-3
clone_size: few
v_call: TRBV2

cdr3_nt: TGCAGTGCTAGCAGGGACGCATCTAGCACAGATACGCAGTATTTT
cdr3_aa: CSASRDASSTDTQYF
d_call: .
j_call: TRBJ2-3
clone_size: .
v_call: TRBV20-1

cdr3_nt: TGTGCCAGCACCCAGGTTTCGGGCCCACCCTACAATGAGCAGTTCTTC
cdr3_aa: CASTQVSGPPYNEQFF
d_call: .
j_call: TRBJ2-1
clone_size: .
v_call: TRBV27

cdr3_nt: TGTGCCAGCAGGAGGGGGGTGGCTCAGCCCCAGCATTTT
cdr3_aa: CASRRGVAQPQHF
d_call: .
j_call: TRBJ1-5
clone_size: few
v_call: TRBV6-5

cdr3_nt: TGCAGTGCTAGGGCGATGACAGGGACGAGCTCCTACGTGCAGTACTTC
cdr3_aa: CSARAMTGTSSYVQYF
d_call: TRBD1
j_call: TRBJ2-7
clone_size: .
v_call: TRBV20-1

cdr3_nt: TGTGCCAGCAGTTTGAACAGGGGCCCAGATACGCAGTATTTT
cdr3_aa: CASSLNRGPDTQYF
d_call: TRBD1
j_call: TRBJ2-3
clone_size: .
v_call: TRBV27

cdr3_nt: TGTGCCAGCAGTTTATACGAGGGCAGGGAGGTTGCAGATACGCAGTATTTT
cdr3_aa: CASSLYEGREVADTQYF
d_call: .
j_call: TRBJ2-3
clone_size: many
v_call: TRBV28

cdr3_nt: TGTGCCAGCAGCCCTCCTTTCGGTGGGGGAGACTATGGCTACACCTTC
cdr3_aa: CASSPPFGGGDYGYTF
d_call: .
j_call: TRBJ1-2
clone_size: .
v_call: TRBV7-2

cdr3_nt: TGTGCCAGCAGCGTAGAGGACGGTATAACTGAAGCTTTCTTT
cdr3_aa: CASSVEDGITEAFF
d_call: .
j_call: TRBJ1-1
clone_size: few
v_call: TRBV9

cdr3_nt: TGTGCCAGCGTTGCGTTGGGACAGAGTCCCGGTACCGGGGAGCTGTTTTTT
cdr3_aa: CASVALGQSPGTGELFF
d_call: TRBD1
j_call: TRBJ2-2
clone_size: once
v_call: TRBV28

cdr3_nt: TGTGCCAGCACCATTGGGACAGGGGGCGGCTACACCTTC
cdr3_aa: CASTIGTGGGYTF
d_call: TRBD1
j_call: TRBJ1-2
clone_size: .
v_call: TRBV6-5

cdr3_nt: TGTGCCAACAGTTCTCTGAACATGGGCACTGAAGCTTTCTTT
cdr3_aa: CANSSLNMGTEAFF
d_call: .
j_call: TRBJ1-1
clone_size: .
v_call: TRBV12-3/TRBV12-4

cdr3_nt: TGTGCCAGCAGCTTGTGGCCGGGAGCTTATACAGAGACCCAGTACTTC
cdr3_aa: CASSLWPGAYTETQYF
d_call: .
j_call: TRBJ2-5
clone_size: few
v_call: TRBV5-6

cdr3_nt: TGTGCCAGCAGCTTACCCCAAACCCTTAGGACAGGGATCATTGGCGCTTTCTTT
cdr3_aa: CASSLPQTLRTGIIGAFF
d_call: TRBD1
j_call: TRBJ1-1
clone_size: .
v_call: TRBV7-9

cdr3_nt: TGTGCCAGCAGCTTCAGCGGGACCCGCACAGATACGCAGTATTTT
cdr3_aa: CASSFSGTRTDTQYF
d_call: TRBD2
j_call: TRBJ2-3
clone_size: .
v_call: TRBV13

cdr3_nt: TGCAGTGCCCCCCGGACAGTATTATCAGAGACCCAGTACTTC
cdr3_aa: CSAPRTVLSETQYF
d_call: .
j_call: TRBJ2-5
clone_size: many
v_call: TRBV20-1

cdr3_nt: TGCGCCAGCAGCCAAGAGAGGCTGAACAAGGATACGCAGTATTTT
cdr3_aa: CASSQERLNKDTQYF
d_call: .
j_call: TRBJ2-3
clone_size: many
v_call: TRBV4-1

cdr3_nt: TGTGCCAGCAGCGAGCAGGGGGCGAGCACAGATACGCAGTATTTT
cdr3_aa: CASSEQGASTDTQYF
d_call: TRBD1
j_call: TRBJ2-3
clone_size: few
v_call: TRBV7-9

cdr3_nt: TGTGCCGGCTCACCATCGATCGCAGTCCAAGAGACCCAGTACTTC
cdr3_aa: CAGSPSIAVQETQYF
d_call: .
j_call: TRBJ2-5
clone_size: .
v_call: TRBV18

cdr3_nt: TGTGCCAGCAGCTTGGTAGGAGGATCGAACACCGGGGAGCTGTTTTTT
cdr3_aa: CASSLVGGSNTGELFF
d_call: .
j_call: TRBJ2-2
clone_size: few
v_call: TRBV5-5

cdr3_nt: TGTGCCAGCAGTCCCCGGGACAGCTCCTACGAGCAGTACTTC
cdr3_aa: CASSPRDSSYEQYF
d_call: TRBD1
j_call: TRBJ2-7
clone_size: many
v_call: TRBV5-1

cdr3_nt: TGCGCCAGCAGCTTGGGGGTCGGGACAGGGGCGACGGAGACCCAGTTCTTC
cdr3_aa: CASSLGVGTGATETQFF
d_call: TRBD1
j_call: TRBJ2-1
clone_size: .
v_call: TRBV5-1

cdr3_nt: TGCGCCAGCAGCCAAGCTCAGGGAAGCGCCGGGGAGCTGTTTTTT
cdr3_aa: CASSQAQGSAGELFF
d_call: .
j_call: TRBJ2-2
clone_size: .
v_call: TRBV5-1

cdr3_nt: TGTGCCAGCAGCTTAGATCCGGGGGCGGGAAACGAGCAGTACTTC
cdr3_aa: CASSLDPGAGNEQYF
d_call: .
j_call: TRBJ2-7
clone_size: .
v_call: TRBV7-2

cdr3_nt: TGCAGTGCTAGATATACGGGGGGGACTGAAGCTTTCTTT
cdr3_aa: CSARYTGGTEAFF
d_call: .
j_call: TRBJ1-1
clone_size: few
v_call: TRBV20-1

cdr3_nt: TGCAGCGTCAGGGACAGTGTACAGTCTGAGGTCTACAATGAGCAGTTCTTC
cdr3_aa: CSVRDSVQSEVYNEQFF
d_call: TRBD1
j_call: TRBJ2-1
clone_size: .
v_call: TRBV29-1

cdr3_nt: TGTGCCAGCAGGCACAGGGGCTCGGACACTGAAGCTTTCTTT
cdr3_aa: CASRHRGSDTEAFF
d_call: TRBD1
j_call: TRBJ1-1
clone_size: .
v_call: TRBV6-4

cdr3_nt: TGTGCCAGCAGCTTAGCCGTCCCAGATACGCAGTATTTT
cdr3_aa: CASSLAVPDTQYF
d_call: .
j_call: TRBJ2-3
clone_size: few
v_call: TRBV7-2

cdr3_nt: TGTGCCAGCGGACATTGGGGACAGGAGCTGGGGGAGCAGTACTTC
cdr3_aa: CASGHWGQELGEQYF
d_call: TRBD1
j_call: TRBJ2-4
clone_size: few
v_call: TRBV27

cdr3_nt: TGTGCCAGCAGCTTAATGCCGCGGGGGGGCGGGCAGTTCTTC
cdr3_aa: CASSLMPRGGGQFF
d_call: TRBD2
j_call: TRBJ2-1
clone_size: .
v_call: TRBV7-6

cdr3_nt: TGCAGCGTTCCGGGACTGGGGAACAATGAGCAGTTCTTC
cdr3_aa: CSVPGLGNNEQFF
d_call: .
j_call: TRBJ2-1
clone_size: .
v_call: TRBV29-1

cdr3_nt: TGTGCCAGCAGTTATCTTAGCGCGTCGGATTCACCCCTCCACTTT
cdr3_aa: CASSYLSASDSPLHF
d_call: .
j_call: TRBJ1-6
clone_size: .
v_call: TRBV6-6

cdr3_nt: TGTGCCAGCAGTTACTTTCCCGGGGGCGCGTTAATTAATACGCAGTATTTT
cdr3_aa: CASSYFPGGALINTQYF
d_call: .
j_call: TRBJ2-3
clone_size: .
v_call: TRBV6-5

cdr3_nt: TGTGCCAGCAGTTTAGACAGGTCGGCAGATACGCAGTATTTT
cdr3_aa: CASSLDRSADTQYF
d_call: .
j_call: TRBJ2-3
clone_size: .
v_call: TRBV25-1

cdr3_nt: TGCGCCAGCAGCTTGGAGACGGGACAGGGCGCCGAGCAGTACTTC
cdr3_aa: CASSLETGQGAEQYF
d_call: TRBD1
j_call: TRBJ2-7
clone_size: .
v_call: TRBV5-1

cdr3_nt: TGTGCCAGCAGTTATTCAGGACAGTTCACCGGGGAGCTGTTTTTT
cdr3_aa: CASSYSGQFTGELFF
d_call: .
j_call: TRBJ2-2
clone_size: few
v_call: TRBV6-6

cdr3_nt: TGCAGCGTTGAAGAGGGACTAGCGGGCTCCTACAATGAGCAGTTCTTC
cdr3_aa: CSVEEGLAGSYNEQFF
d_call: TRBD2
j_call: TRBJ2-1
clone_size: many
v_call: TRBV29-1

cdr3_nt: TGTGCCAGCAGCTCGGACAGGGCTCTTGGCTACACCTTC
cdr3_aa: CASSSDRALGYTF
d_call: TRBD1
j_call: TRBJ1-2
clone_size: .
v_call: TRBV7-9

cdr3_nt: TGCGCCAGCAGCCAAGATGGGGGCAGGGGCTCCTACGAGCAGTACTTC
cdr3_aa: CASSQDGGRGSYEQYF
d_call: .
j_call: TRBJ2-7
clone_size: .
v_call: TRBV4-3

cdr3_nt: TGCAGCGTAAAAAGCTCCGCGAACTGCAATGAGCAGTTCTTC
cdr3_aa: CSVKSSANCNEQFF
d_call: .
j_call: TRBJ2-1
clone_size: .
v_call: TRBV29-1